These 18 T cell receptor beta chains were all obtained from the same sample, sequenced in a study of OX40 agonist ivuxolimab in advanced cancers. Repertoires were generated with immunoSEQ multiplex PCR, while TCRdb's copy carries only in-frame clones and drops some. The table lists 53,000 or so clones, over 85% of them singletons. The sequencing used CD4+ or CD8+ T cells sorted from blood, collected in a trial of the OX40 agonist ivuxolimab. These receptors all come from an adult with an advanced solid tumor such as melanoma, head and neck, liver or kidney cancer.

The chain uses TRBV6-5 and TRBJ2-5, with TRBD1 matching over 11 bases. Losses at the gene ends were 2 bases for V and 8 bases for J; bases not matched to a gene: 7. Germline CDR1 and CDR2: MNHEY and SVGAGI. The length of the CDR3 is 15 residues. The CDR3 DNA reads as TGTGCCAGCAGTTACCCCGGGACAGGGGGTATAACCCAGTACTTC. This translates into CASSYPGTGGITQYF.

The chain uses TRBV28 and TRBJ2-1; D is perhaps TRBD2 (5 bases). This CDR3 region has 14 residues. CDR1 and CDR2 from the germline V gene are MDHEN and SYDVKM. The V end was cut by 7 bases, the J end by 0 bases, with 10 bases between. CDR3 loop: CASTQRSSYNEQFF. As DNA, the CDR3 is TGTGCCAGCACCCAGCGGAGCTCCTACAATGAGCAGTTCTTC.

This chain connects TRBV28 to TRBJ1-5, with D uncertain. CDR3 size: 13 residues. The ends were cut back, 7 bases at V and 6 bases at J, with 13 bases in the middle. Germline loops: CDR1 MDHEN, CDR2 SYDVKM. CDR3 DNA: TGTGCCAGCACTCCTACCTTGGGTCAGCCCCAGCATTTT. Its translation is CASTPTLGQPQHF. Together with reference TRBV28 and TRBJ1-5, the CDR3 gives the full variable domain: DVKVTQSSRYLVKRTGEKVFLECVQDMDHENMFWYRQDPGLGLRLIYFSYDVKMKEKGDIPEGYSVSREKKERFSLILESASTNQTSMYLCASTPTLGQPQHFGDGTRLSIL.

This rearrangement joins TRBV6-5 to TRBJ2-1; a possible D gene is TRBD1 (6 bases). The V gene's germline CDR1 is MNHEY and CDR2 SVGAGI. This CDR3 spans 14 amino acids. Between the trimmed V and J ends, which lost 10 bases and 0 bases, there was a span of 13 bases. CDR3 DNA: TGTGCCACCTTAGGGGGAAGCTCCTACAATGAGCAGTTCTTC. This gives the protein CATLGGSSYNEQFF.

This clone was counted only a few times. The V gene is TRBV7-9, the J gene TRBJ1-1, with D perhaps matching TRBD1 (5 bases). The germline V gene encodes CDR1 SEHNR and CDR2 FQNEAQ (reference sequence). This CDR3 has 13 amino acids. Trimming left V 7 bases short and J 4 bases short, with 13 bases between. The CDR3 region has the DNA TGTGCCAGCACCTCCGCGGGGGTCACTGAAGCTTTCTTT. Residues: CASTSAGVTEAFF.

This chain links TRBV5-6 with TRBJ2-2; TRBD2 aligns across 13 bases. V shed 4 bases, J shed 9 bases, and the junction held 6 bases outside the gene matches. The CDR3 spans 15 residues. Germline CDR1 and CDR2: SGHDT and YYEEEE. The CDR3 loop reads CASSPWTSGSRELFF. CDR3 DNA: TGTGCCAGCAGCCCATGGACTAGCGGGAGCCGGGAGCTGTTTTTT.

The chain is built from TRBV2 and TRBJ2-3; D remains ambiguous. The germline V gene has CDR1 SNHLY and CDR2 FYNNEI. With 3 bases removed from V and 4 bases from J, the gap between germline ends came to 5 bases. The CDR3 totals 12 residues. The CDR3, as DNA: TGTGCCAGCAGTGACCCGTCAGATACGCAGTATTTT. Its protein is CASSDPSDTQYF. Complete variable domain (other parts from reference TRBV2 and TRBJ2-3): EPEVTQTPSHQVTQMGQEVILRCVPISNHLYFYWYRQILGQKVEFLVSFYNNEISEKSEIFDDQFSVERPDGSNFTLKIRSTKLEDSAMYFCASSDPSDTQYFGPGTRLTVL.

The chain combines TRBV9 with TRBJ1-5; 8 nucleotides match TRBD1. This CDR3 is 15 amino acids long. V shed 4 bases and J 1 base; nucleotides not matched to a gene: 4. Germline CDR1 is SGDLS and CDR2 is YYNGEE. The CDR3 DNA follows: TGTGCCAGCAGCCCAGGGGGCGCGAGCAATCAGCCCCAGCATTTT. It is translated as CASSPGGASNQPQHF.

This chain links TRBV7-9 with TRBJ1-2, with no clear D. The CDR3 runs to 18 residues. Germline CDR1 reads SEHNR; CDR2 reads FQNEAQ (reference sequence). V lost 1 base and J 1 base, leaving 19 bases between the germline ends. Here the CDR3 reads CASSLGSPQAGINYGYTF. The CDR3 DNA reads TGTGCCAGCAGCTTAGGGTCACCCCAGGCCGGGATTAACTATGGCTACACCTTC.

The chain's CDR3 is CASSRTVAGGYEQYF. DNA for the CDR3: TGCGCCAGCAGCCGGACAGTGGCTGGAGGCTACGAGCAGTACTTC. The chain employs TRBV4-1 and TRBJ2-7, with D perhaps matching TRBD1 (6 bases). From germline, CDR1 is MGHRA and CDR2 YSYEKL. V lost 4 bases and J lost 3, with 16 bases in between. The CDR3 is 15 residues long.

The rearrangement links TRBV19 to TRBJ2-1, with a weak D call TRBD1 (6 bases). Germline CDR1 and CDR2: LNHDA and SQIVND (reference sequence). The CDR3 loop spans 14 amino acids. With 3 bases removed from V and 0 bases from J, the gap between germline ends came to 6 bases. CDR3 amino acids: CASSIRGSYNEQFF. CDR3 coding DNA: TGTGCCAGTAGTATCAGGGGCTCCTACAATGAGCAGTTCTTC.

The rearrangement joins TRBV19 to TRBJ1-2, with D hard to call. V lost 0 bases and J lost 1, with 18 bases in between. In germline, CDR1 is LNHDA, CDR2 SQIVND (reference sequence). The CDR3 sequence is 18 residues long. CDR3 sequence: CASSIDPISEGFNYGYTF. The CDR3 nucleotides are TGTGCCAGTAGTATAGACCCCATTAGTGAGGGCTTTAACTATGGCTACACCTTC. Complete variable domain (other parts from reference TRBV19 and TRBJ1-2): DGGITQSPKYLFRKEGQNVTLSCEQNLNHDAMYWYRQDPGQGLRLIYYSQIVNDFQKGDIAEGYSVSREKKESFPLTVTSAQKNPTAFYLCASSIDPISEGFNYGYTFGSGTRLTVV.

This clone was seen only once. This chain connects TRBV6-6 to TRBJ2-2, with 7 bases identical to TRBD2. From germline, CDR1 is MNHNY and CDR2 SVGAGI (reference sequence). CDR3 length: 15 amino acids. Germline trimming cut 5 bases from V and 7 bases from J; bases unmatched to any gene: 10. As DNA, the CDR3 is TGTGCCAGCAGTGCAAGTGGGGGGGTTGGCGGGGAGCTGTTTTTT. Translation: CASSASGGVGGELFF.

The gene calls are TRBV7-3 and TRBJ2-7; TRBD1 agrees at 8 bases. From germline, CDR1 is SGHTA and CDR2 FQGTGA. V lost 2 bases, J lost 3 bases, and 9 bases stayed unmatched. The CDR3 consists of 16 residues. CDR3 in DNA: TGTGCCAGCAGCTTAGGCGGGACAGGTGCGGGCTACGAGCAGTACTTC. Encoded protein: CASSLGGTGAGYEQYF.

V is TRBV2 and J is TRBJ1-5; D unclear. The germline gives CDR1 SNHLY, CDR2 FYNNEI. The V and J ends lost 4 bases and 2 bases respectively, with 18 bases between them. The length of the CDR3 is 17 residues. CDR3 protein: CASSGIPAQEGNQPQHF. The CDR3 nucleotides read TGTGCCAGCAGTGGGATACCAGCCCAGGAGGGCAATCAGCCCCAGCATTTT.

The J gene is TRBJ2-7, the V gene TRBV6-6; 7 nucleotides align to TRBD1. Germline loops: CDR1 MNHNY, CDR2 SVGAGI (reference sequence). The trim removed 9 bases at V and 2 bases at J, leaving 10 bases unmatched. This CDR3 has 14 residues. CDR3 in DNA: TGTGCCAGTACGGCCTGGACAGGAGCCTACGAGCAGTACTTC. Protein sequence: CASTAWTGAYEQYF.

The V and J genes are TRBV4-3 and TRBJ1-2, with D possibly being TRBD1 (6 bases). Per the germline V gene, CDR1 is LGHNA and CDR2 is YSLEER. V was pared by 3 bases and J by 5 bases, with 19 bases between. This CDR3 is built from 16 residues. The CDR3 bases are TGCGCCAGCAGCCACGCGGCGGGGGGCCTTACGTATGGCTACACCTTC. This encodes CASSHAAGGLTYGYTF.

The rearrangement joins TRBV28 to TRBJ2-2, with TRBD2 matching over 7 bases. Germline loops: CDR1 MDHEN, CDR2 SYDVKM. CDR3 length: 14 residues. The V and J ends lost 2 bases and 5 bases, in that order; junction bases with no gene match: 2. DNA of the CDR3: TGTGCCAGCAGTTTACAGGGAGGGACCGGGGAGCTGTTTTTT. Protein product: CASSLQGGTGELFF.